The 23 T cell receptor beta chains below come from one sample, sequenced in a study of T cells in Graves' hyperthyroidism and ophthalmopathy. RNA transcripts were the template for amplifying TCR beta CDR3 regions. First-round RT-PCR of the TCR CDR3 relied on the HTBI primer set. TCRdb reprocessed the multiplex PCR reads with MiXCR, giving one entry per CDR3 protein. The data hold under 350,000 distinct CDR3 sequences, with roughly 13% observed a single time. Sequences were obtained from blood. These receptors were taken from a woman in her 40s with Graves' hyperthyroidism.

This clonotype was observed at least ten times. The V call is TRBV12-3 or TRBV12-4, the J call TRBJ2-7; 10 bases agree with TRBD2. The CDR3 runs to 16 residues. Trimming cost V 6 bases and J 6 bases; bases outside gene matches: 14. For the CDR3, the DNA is TGTGCCAGCAGGCTGGCGGATAGCGGGAGGTTTCGCGAGCAGTACTTC. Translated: CASRLADSGRFREQYF.

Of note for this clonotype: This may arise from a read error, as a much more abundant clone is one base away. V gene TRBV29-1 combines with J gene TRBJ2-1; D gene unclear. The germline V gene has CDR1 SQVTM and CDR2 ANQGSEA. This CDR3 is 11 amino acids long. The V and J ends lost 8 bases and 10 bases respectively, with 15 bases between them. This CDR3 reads CSSFGRDEQFF. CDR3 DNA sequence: TGCAGCTCCTTCGGTCGAGACGAGCAGTTCTTC.

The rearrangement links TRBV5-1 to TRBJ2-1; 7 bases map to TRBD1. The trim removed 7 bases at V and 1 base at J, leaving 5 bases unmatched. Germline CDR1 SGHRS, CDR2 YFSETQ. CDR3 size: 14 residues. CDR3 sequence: CASGRGISYNEQFF. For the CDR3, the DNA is TGCGCCAGCGGCAGGGGGATTTCCTACAATGAGCAGTTCTTC.

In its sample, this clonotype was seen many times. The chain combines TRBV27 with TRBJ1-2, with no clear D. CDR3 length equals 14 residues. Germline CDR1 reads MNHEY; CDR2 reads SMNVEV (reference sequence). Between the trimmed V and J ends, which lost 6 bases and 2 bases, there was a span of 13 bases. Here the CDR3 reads CASSPWQRNYGYTF. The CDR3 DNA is TGTGCCAGCAGCCCATGGCAGCGAAACTATGGCTACACCTTC.

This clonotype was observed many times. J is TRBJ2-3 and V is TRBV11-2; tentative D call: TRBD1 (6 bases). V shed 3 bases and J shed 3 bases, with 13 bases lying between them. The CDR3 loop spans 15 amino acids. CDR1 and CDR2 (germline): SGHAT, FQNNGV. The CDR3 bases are TGTGCCAGCAGCTTGGGGGCTATTGGAACAGATACGCAGTATTTT. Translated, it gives CASSLGAIGTDTQYF. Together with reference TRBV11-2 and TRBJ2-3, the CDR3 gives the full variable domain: EAGVAQSPRYKIIEKRQSVAFWCNPISGHATLYWYQQILGQGPKLLIQFQNNGVVDDSQLPKDRFSAERLKGVDSTLKIQPAKLEDSAVYLCASSLGAIGTDTQYFGPGTRLTVL.

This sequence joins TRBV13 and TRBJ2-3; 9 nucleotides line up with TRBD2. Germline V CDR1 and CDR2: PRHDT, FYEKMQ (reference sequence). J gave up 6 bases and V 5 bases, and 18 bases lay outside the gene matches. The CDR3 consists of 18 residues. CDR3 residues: CASSQTYSREGLGDTQYF. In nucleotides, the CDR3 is TGTGCCAGCAGCCAGACCTACTCGCGGGAGGGCCTAGGGGATACGCAGTATTTT.

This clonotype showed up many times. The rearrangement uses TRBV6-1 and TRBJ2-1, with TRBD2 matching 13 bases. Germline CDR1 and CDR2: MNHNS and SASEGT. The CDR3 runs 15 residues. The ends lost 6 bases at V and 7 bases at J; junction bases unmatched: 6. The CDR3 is CASSTGTSGKNEQFF. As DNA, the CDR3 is TGTGCCAGCAGCACCGGGACTAGCGGGAAAAATGAGCAGTTCTTC.

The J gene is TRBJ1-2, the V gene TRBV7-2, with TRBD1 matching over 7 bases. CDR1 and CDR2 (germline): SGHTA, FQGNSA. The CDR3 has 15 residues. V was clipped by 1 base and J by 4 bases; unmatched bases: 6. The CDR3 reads CASSLVTGYGYGYTF. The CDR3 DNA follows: TGTGCCAGCAGCTTAGTGACAGGGTATGGCTATGGCTACACCTTC.

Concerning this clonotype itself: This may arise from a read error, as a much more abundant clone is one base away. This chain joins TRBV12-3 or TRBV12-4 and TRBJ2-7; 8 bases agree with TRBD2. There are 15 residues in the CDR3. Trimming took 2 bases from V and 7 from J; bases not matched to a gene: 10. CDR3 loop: CASSLTSGRYAEQYF. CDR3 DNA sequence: TGTGCCAGCAGTTTAACAAGCGGGAGATATGCTGAGCAGTACTTC.

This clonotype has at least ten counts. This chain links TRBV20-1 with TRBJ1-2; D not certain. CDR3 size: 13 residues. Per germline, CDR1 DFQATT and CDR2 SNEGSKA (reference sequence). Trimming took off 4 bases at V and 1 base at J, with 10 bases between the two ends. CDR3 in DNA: TGCAGTGCTACCAGTCCTTTTAACTATGGCTACACCTTC. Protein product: CSATSPFNYGYTF.

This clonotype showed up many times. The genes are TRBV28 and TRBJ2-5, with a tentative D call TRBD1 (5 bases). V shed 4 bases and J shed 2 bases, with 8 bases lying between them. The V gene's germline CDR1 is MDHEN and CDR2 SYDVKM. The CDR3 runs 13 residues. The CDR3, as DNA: TGTGCCAGCAGTTATCCAGGGCAAGAGACCCAGTACTTC. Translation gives CASSYPGQETQYF.

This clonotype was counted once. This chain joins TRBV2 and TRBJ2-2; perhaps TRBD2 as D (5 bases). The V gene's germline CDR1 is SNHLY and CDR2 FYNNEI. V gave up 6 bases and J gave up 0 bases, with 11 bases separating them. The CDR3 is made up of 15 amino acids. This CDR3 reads CASSQNGANTGELFF. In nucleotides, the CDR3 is TGTGCCAGCAGCCAGAACGGGGCGAACACCGGGGAGCTGTTTTTT.

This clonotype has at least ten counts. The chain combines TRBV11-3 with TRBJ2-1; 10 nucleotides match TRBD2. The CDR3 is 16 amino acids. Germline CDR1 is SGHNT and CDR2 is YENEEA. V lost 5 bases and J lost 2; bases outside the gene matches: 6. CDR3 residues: CASSSPLAGAYNEQFF. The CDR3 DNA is TGTGCCAGCAGCAGCCCTCTAGCGGGAGCCTACAATGAGCAGTTCTTC.

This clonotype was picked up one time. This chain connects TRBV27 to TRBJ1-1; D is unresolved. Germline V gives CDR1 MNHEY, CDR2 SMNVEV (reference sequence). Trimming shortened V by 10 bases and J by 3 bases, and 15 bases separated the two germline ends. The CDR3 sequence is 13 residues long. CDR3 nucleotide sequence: TGTGCCATCAGGCCCCCAACGGACACTGAAGCTTTCTTT. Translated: CAIRPPTDTEAFF.

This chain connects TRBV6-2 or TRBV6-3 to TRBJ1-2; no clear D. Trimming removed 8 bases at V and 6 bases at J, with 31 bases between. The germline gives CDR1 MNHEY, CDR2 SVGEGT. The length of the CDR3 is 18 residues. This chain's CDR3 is CASSPSRTARAPSDGYTF. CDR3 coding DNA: TGTGCCAGCTCACCATCACGGACGGCCCGAGCCCCTTCGGATGGCTACACCTTC.

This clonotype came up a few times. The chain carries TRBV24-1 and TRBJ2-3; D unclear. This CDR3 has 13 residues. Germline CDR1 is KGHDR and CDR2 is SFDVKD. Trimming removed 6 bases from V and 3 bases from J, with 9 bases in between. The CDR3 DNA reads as TGTGCCACCAGTACTCCGGTAACAGATACGCAGTATTTT. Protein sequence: CATSTPVTDTQYF.

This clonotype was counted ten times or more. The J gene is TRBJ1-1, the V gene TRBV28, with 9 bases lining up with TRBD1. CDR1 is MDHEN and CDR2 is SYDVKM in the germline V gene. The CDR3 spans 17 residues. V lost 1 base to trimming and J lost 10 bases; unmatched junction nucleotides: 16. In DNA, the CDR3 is TGTGCCAGCAGTTTATCCCCGGGACAGGGTTTGCTTACAAGAGCTTTCTTT. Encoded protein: CASSLSPGQGLLTRAFF.

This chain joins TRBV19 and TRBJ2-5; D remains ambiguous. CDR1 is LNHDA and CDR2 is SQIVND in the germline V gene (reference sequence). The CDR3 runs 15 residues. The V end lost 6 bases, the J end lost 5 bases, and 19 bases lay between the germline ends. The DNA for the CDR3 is TGTGCCAGTAGACTCAGCCGGGCGACGGACGAGACCCAGTACTTC. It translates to CASRLSRATDETQYF.

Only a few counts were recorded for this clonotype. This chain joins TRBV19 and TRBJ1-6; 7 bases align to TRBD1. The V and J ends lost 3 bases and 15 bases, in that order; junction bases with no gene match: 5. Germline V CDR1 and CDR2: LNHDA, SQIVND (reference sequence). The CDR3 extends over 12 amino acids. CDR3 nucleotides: TGTGCCAGTAGTATGACCGACAGGGTCCTCCACTTT. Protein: CASSMTDRVLHF.

The CDR3 spells CSAHQGAGFLDTQYF. The CDR3 DNA is TGCAGTGCTCACCAGGGGGCAGGTTTTCTCGATACGCAGTATTTT. The chain recombines TRBV20-1 with TRBJ2-3; 8 positions match TRBD1. The CDR3 has 15 residues. The V segment lost 5 bases and the J segment 6 bases; nucleotides outside the gene matches: 13. Germline V CDR1 and CDR2: DFQATT, SNEGSKA (reference sequence).

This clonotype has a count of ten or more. Here the CDR3 DNA reads TGTGCCAGCAGCCCTACTGGGCGTCAGCCCCAGCATTTT. Protein sequence: CASSPTGRQPQHF. This chain links TRBV7-9 with TRBJ1-5; no clear D gene. V was cut by 5 bases and J by 6 bases, with 11 bases left in between. This CDR3 has 13 amino acids. The germline CDR1 and CDR2 sequences are SEHNR and FQNEAQ (reference sequence).

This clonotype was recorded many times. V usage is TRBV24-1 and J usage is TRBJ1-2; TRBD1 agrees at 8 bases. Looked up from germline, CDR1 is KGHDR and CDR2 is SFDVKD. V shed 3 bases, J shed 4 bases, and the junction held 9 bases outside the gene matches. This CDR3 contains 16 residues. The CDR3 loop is CATSDPRTGGPYGYTF. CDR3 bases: TGTGCCACCAGTGATCCCCGAACAGGGGGTCCCTATGGCTACACCTTC.

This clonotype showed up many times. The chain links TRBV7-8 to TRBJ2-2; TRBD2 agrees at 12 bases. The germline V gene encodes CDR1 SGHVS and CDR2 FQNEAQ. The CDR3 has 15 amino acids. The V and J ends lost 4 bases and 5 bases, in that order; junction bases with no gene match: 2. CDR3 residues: CASSSGTSGTGELFF. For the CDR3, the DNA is TGTGCCAGCAGCTCCGGGACTAGCGGGACCGGGGAGCTGTTTTTT.